This TCR beta chain stems from a study of blood T cell repertoires in COVID-19. Study information: COVID-19 samples collected from the United States, Italy and Spain covered acute and convalescent phases. PBMCs, B-cell-depleted T cells, or T cells provided the cDNA or gDNA that made up the material.

Authors' data handling: Researchers report that nucleated cell counts were estimated from reference gene primer amplification. The protocol was immunoSEQ multiplex PCR, while the TCRdb copy is restricted to in-frame clones and leaves out a portion. The V and J calls and clone size come from that table; D and trimming were worked out from the DNA. Among about 230,000 clones listed, around four fifths were seen once. Trimming left V 2 bases short and J 2 bases short, with 10 bases between. The CDR3 is made up of 15 amino acids. In germline, CDR1 is MNHNS, CDR2 SASEGT. This clonotype was obtained from a woman in her 70s with active or convalescent COVID-19. V is TRBV6-1 and J is TRBJ1-5, with D possibly TRBD1 on 5 matching bases. The specimen was peripheral blood. CDR3: CASSERGLGNQPQHF. The CDR3 nucleotides are TGTGCCAGCAGTGAAAGGGGTTTGGGCAATCAGCCCCAGCATTTT.